Here is one T cell receptor (beta chain) with its context. What it binds is unknown. The PCR contained 60 Vbeta and 13 Jbeta primers. Sequencing was performed with immunoSEQ multiplex PCR; in TCRdb, only in-frame clones are kept and a portion is missing. This table has around 100,000 clones, 60% to 80% appearing once. This specimen belongs to a study of cytomegalovirus exposure and HLA in healthy donors. Per the germline V gene, CDR1 is LNHNV and CDR2 is YYDKDF (reference sequence). The CDR3 loop spans 19 amino acids. The V segment lost 3 bases and the J segment 1 base; nucleotides outside the gene matches: 12. General observations from the study: TCR beta chain V- and J-gene trimming was linked, in a later analysis, to a missense variant in DCLRE1C.

The V gene is TRBV15, the J gene TRBJ1-5; the match to TRBD1 covers 10 bases. This TCR was sampled from a man aged 50-59 years in good health and CMV-seropositive. The sample consisted of PBMCs. CDR3 nucleotide sequence: TGTGCCACCAGCAGCGACGGGACAGGGGATACGGAGAGCAATCAGCCCCAGCATTTT. As protein: CATSSDGTGDTESNQPQHF.